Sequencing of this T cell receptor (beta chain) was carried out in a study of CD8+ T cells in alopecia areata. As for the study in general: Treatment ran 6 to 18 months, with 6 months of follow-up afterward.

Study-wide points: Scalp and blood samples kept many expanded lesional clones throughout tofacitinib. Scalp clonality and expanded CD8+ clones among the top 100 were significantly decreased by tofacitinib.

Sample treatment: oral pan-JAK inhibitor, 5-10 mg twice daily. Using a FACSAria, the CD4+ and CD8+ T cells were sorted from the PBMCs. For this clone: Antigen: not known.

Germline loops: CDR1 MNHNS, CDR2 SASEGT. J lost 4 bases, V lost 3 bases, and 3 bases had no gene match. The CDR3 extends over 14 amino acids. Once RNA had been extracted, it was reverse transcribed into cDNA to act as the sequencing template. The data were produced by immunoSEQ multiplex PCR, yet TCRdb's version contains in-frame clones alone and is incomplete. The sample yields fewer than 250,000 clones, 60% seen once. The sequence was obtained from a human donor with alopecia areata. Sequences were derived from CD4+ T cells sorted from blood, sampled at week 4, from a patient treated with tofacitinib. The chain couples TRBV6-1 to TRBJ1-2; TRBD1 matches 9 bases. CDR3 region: CASSDRDRVYGYTF. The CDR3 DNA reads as TGTGCCAGCAGTGACCGGGACAGGGTCTATGGCTACACCTTC.